This entry is about one TCR beta chain. The data stem from a study of cytomegalovirus exposure and HLA in healthy donors. V lost 8 bases, J lost 3 bases, and 16 bases lay in between. CDR3 length: 14 residues. Germline V lookup: CDR1 MNHNS, CDR2 SASEGT. This PCR relied on a set of 60 Vbeta primers and 13 Jbeta primers. The table came from immunoSEQ multiplex PCR; TCRdb's copy has only in-frame clones and leaves some out. This table holds more than 200,000 clones, 60% to 85% found once. The genes are TRBV6-1 and TRBJ1-2; a weak D match, TRBD1 (6 bases). The sample was PBMCs. The TCR was taken from a man aged 35-49 years in good health and CMV-seronegative. In nucleotides, the CDR3 is TGTGCCAGCTTCCCCACAGGGACCCACTATGGCTACACCTTC. This sequence encodes CASFPTGTHYGYTF.